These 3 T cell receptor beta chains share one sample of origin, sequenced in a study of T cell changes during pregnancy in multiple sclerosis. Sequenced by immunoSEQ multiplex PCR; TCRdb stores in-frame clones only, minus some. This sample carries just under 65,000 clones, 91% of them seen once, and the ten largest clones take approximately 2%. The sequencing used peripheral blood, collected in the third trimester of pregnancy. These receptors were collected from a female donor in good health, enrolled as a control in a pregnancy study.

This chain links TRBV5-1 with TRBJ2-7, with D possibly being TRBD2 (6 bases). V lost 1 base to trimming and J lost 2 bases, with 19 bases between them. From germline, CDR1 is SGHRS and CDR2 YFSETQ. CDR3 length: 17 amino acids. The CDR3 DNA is TGCGCCAGCAGCTTGTTAGGGTCTAGCGCTACGCCCTACGAGCAGTACTTC. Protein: CASSLLGSSATPYEQYF. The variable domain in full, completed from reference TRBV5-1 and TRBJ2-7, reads KAGVTQTPRYLIKTRGQQVTLSCSPISGHRSVSWYQQTPGQGLQFLFEYFSETQRNKGNFPGRFSGRQFSNSRSEMNVSTLELGDSALYLCASSLLGSSATPYEQYFGPGTRLTVT.

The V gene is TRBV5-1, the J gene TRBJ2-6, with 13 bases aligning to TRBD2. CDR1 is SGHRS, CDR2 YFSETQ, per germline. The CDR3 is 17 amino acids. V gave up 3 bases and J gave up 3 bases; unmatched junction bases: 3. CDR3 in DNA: TGCGCCAGCAGCTGGACTAGCGGGAGTGATGGGGCCAACGTCCTGACTTTC. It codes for CASSWTSGSDGANVLTF.

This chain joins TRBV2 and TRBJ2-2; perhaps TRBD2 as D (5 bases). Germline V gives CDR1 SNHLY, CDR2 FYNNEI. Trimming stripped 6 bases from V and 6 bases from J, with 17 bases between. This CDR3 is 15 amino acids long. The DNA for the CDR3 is TGTGCCAGCAGGGACGTAGCGACGGACTCCGGGGAGCTGTTTTTT. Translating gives CASRDVATDSGELFF.